The rows below give T cell receptor beta chains drawn from one sample of a study of CD8+CD57+ T cells in acquired aplastic anemia. TCRdb re-called the reads with MiXCR, one entry per CDR3 protein. The data contain a few hundred thousand distinct CDR3 sequences, 60% to 80% of them singletons. The sequenced sample was sorted CD4+, CD8+, or CD8+CD57+ T cells (not recorded which) from PBMCs. The receptors shown here come from a human donor in good health, serving as a control. The CDR3 runs from the conserved cysteine through the conserved F or W. D genes are given only for firm matches. Size values are once, few and many counts, or a class for expanded clones, and some rows have none.

D gene: TRBD1; V gene: TRBV7-3; J gene: TRBJ1-1; clone size: -; CDR3 protein: CASSRRDRGDPEAFF; CDR3 DNA: TGTGCCAGCAGCAGGAGGGACAGGGGGGACCCTGAAGCTTTCTTT
D gene: -; V gene: TRBV9; J gene: TRBJ1-4; clone size: -; CDR3 protein: CASSVVLAGPNEKLFF; CDR3 DNA: TGTGCCAGCAGCGTAGTACTAGCGGGGCCAAATGAAAAACTGTTTTTT
D gene: -; V gene: TRBV2; J gene: TRBJ1-6; clone size: once; CDR3 protein: CASRAWEGNSPLHF; CDR3 DNA: TGTGCCAGCAGGGCATGGGAGGGTAATTCACCCCTCCACTTT
D gene: -; V gene: TRBV7-2; J gene: TRBJ2-5; clone size: many; CDR3 protein: CASSFVGDQETQYF; CDR3 DNA: TGTGCCAGCAGCTTTGTCGGGGACCAAGAGACCCAGTACTTC
D gene: TRBD2; V gene: TRBV10-2; J gene: TRBJ2-3; clone size: -; CDR3 protein: CVSRTSGGGDTQYF; CDR3 DNA: TGCGTCAGCCGGACTAGCGGGGGGGGAGATACGCAGTATTTT
D gene: -; V gene: TRBV12-3/TRBV12-4; J gene: TRBJ1-6; clone size: -; CDR3 protein: CASSEEGVGSPLHF; CDR3 DNA: TGTGCCAGCAGTGAGGAGGGGGTAGGGTCACCCCTCCACTTT
D gene: TRBD2; V gene: TRBV20-1; J gene: TRBJ2-3; clone size: many; CDR3 protein: CSGGRAERGSYTDTQYF; CDR3 DNA: TGCAGTGGGGGCCGGGCCGAGCGGGGGTCTTACACAGATACGCAGTATTTT
D gene: -; V gene: TRBV20-1; J gene: TRBJ2-7; clone size: once; CDR3 protein: CSAPASSQAGPGSTYEQYF; CDR3 DNA: TGCAGTGCTCCCGCCAGCAGCCAAGCTGGTCCAGGGTCAACCTACGAGCAGTACTTC
D gene: -; V gene: TRBV7-4; J gene: TRBJ2-3; clone size: -; CDR3 protein: CASSFPPEASRDPQYF; CDR3 DNA: TGTGCCAGCAGCTTCCCCCCGGAAGCTAGCAGAGATCCGCAGTATTTT
D gene: -; V gene: TRBV10-3; J gene: TRBJ1-5; clone size: -; CDR3 protein: CAISAGRANQEQHF; CDR3 DNA: TGTGCCATCAGTGCGGGACGGGCAAATCAGGAACAGCATTTT
D gene: -; V gene: TRBV7-3; J gene: TRBJ2-7; clone size: -; CDR3 protein: CASRAAGITYPQYF; CDR3 DNA: TGCGCCAGCAGGGCAGCTGGTATCACCTACCCGCAGTACTTC
D gene: TRBD1; V gene: TRBV2; J gene: TRBJ1-1; clone size: -; CDR3 protein: CASRGGGQGFTEACF; CDR3 DNA: TGTGCCAGCAGGGGGGGGGGACAGGGTTTCACTGAAGCTTGCTTT
D gene: -; V gene: TRBV12-3/TRBV12-4; J gene: TRBJ1-5; clone size: -; CDR3 protein: CASSLGSGDQPQHF; CDR3 DNA: TGTGCCAGCAGTTTAGGTTCAGGAGATCAGCCCCAGCATTTT
D gene: -; V gene: TRBV2; J gene: TRBJ2-3; clone size: -; CDR3 protein: CASSGEGRGDTQYFF; CDR3 DNA: -
D gene: TRBD2; V gene: TRBV20-1; J gene: TRBJ2-3; clone size: -; CDR3 protein: CSARAIAGLASTDTQYF; CDR3 DNA: TGCAGTGCTAGAGCTATCGCCGGACTAGCGAGTACAGATACGCAGTATTTT
D gene: TRBD2; V gene: TRBV7-6; J gene: TRBJ2-3; clone size: -; CDR3 protein: CASTEVGGRTDTQYF; CDR3 DNA: TGTGCCAGCACCGAAGTCGGGGGGAGAACAGATACGCAGTATTTT
D gene: -; V gene: TRBV5-8; J gene: TRBJ1-5; clone size: many; CDR3 protein: CASSLGGRNNQPQHF; CDR3 DNA: TGTGCCAGCAGCCTCGGCGGGCGTAACAATCAGCCCCAGCATTTT
D gene: TRBD1; V gene: TRBV25-1; J gene: TRBJ1-1; clone size: many; CDR3 protein: CASLKTGVDTEAFF; CDR3 DNA: TGTGCCAGCTTGAAGACAGGGGTGGACACTGAAGCTTTCTTT
D gene: -; V gene: TRBV7-9; J gene: TRBJ1-6; clone size: -; CDR3 protein: CASSLTQGGPALF; CDR3 DNA: TGTGCCAGCAGCCTGACGCAGGGTGGACCGGCTCTCTTT
D gene: -; V gene: TRBV5-1; J gene: TRBJ2-7; clone size: -; CDR3 protein: CASSLAGENSEQYF; CDR3 DNA: TGCGCCAGCAGCTTGGCCGGCGAGAATTCCGAGCAGTACTTC
D gene: -; V gene: TRBV6-5; J gene: TRBJ1-2; clone size: many; CDR3 protein: CASSAGTATDYGYTF; CDR3 DNA: TGTGCCAGCAGTGCCGGGACCGCGACTGATTATGGCTACACCTTC
D gene: TRBD2; V gene: TRBV20-1; J gene: TRBJ2-5; clone size: many; CDR3 protein: CSATAGGKETQYF; CDR3 DNA: TGCAGTGCCACAGCGGGGGGGAAAGAGACCCAGTACTTC
D gene: TRBD1; V gene: TRBV7-2; J gene: TRBJ1-1; clone size: many; CDR3 protein: CASSLDNRGQAFF; CDR3 DNA: TGTGCCAGCAGCTTAGACAACAGGGGGCAGGCTTTCTTT
D gene: -; V gene: TRBV24-1; J gene: TRBJ2-2; clone size: -; CDR3 protein: CATSDIDGLVWKHHIFF; CDR3 DNA: TGTGCCACCAGTGACATAGACGGCTTAGTCTGGAAACACCATATATTTTTT
D gene: -; V gene: TRBV19; J gene: TRBJ2-1; clone size: few; CDR3 protein: CASSTPRRNEQFF; CDR3 DNA: TGTGCCAGTAGTACCCCGAGACGCAATGAGCAGTTCTTC
D gene: -; V gene: TRBV20-1; J gene: TRBJ1-2; clone size: -; CDR3 protein: CSARLVAQFLSF; CDR3 DNA: TGCAGTGCTAGGTTGGTGGCTCAGTTTCTTTCCTTC
D gene: -; V gene: TRBV29-1; J gene: TRBJ1-1; clone size: few; CDR3 protein: CSVSAGLNTEAFF; CDR3 DNA: TGCAGCGTCTCCGCGGGGCTGAACACTGAAGCTTTCTTT
D gene: -; V gene: TRBV19; J gene: TRBJ1-1; clone size: many; CDR3 protein: CASSRNRVGNTEAFF; CDR3 DNA: TGTGCCAGTAGTCGGAACCGGGTTGGGAACACTGAAGCTTTCTTT
D gene: -; V gene: TRBV19; J gene: TRBJ2-7; clone size: many; CDR3 protein: CASSRQGLSYEQYF; CDR3 DNA: TGTGCCAGTAGTAGACAGGGACTGTCCTACGAGCAGTACTTC
D gene: -; V gene: TRBV3-1; J gene: TRBJ2-1; clone size: many; CDR3 protein: CASSQAASYNEQFF; CDR3 DNA: TGTGCCAGCAGCCAAGCAGCATCCTACAATGAGCAGTTCTTC
D gene: TRBD1; V gene: TRBV7-8; J gene: TRBJ1-1; clone size: many; CDR3 protein: CASSTLQGWDTEAFF; CDR3 DNA: TGTGCCAGCAGCACGTTACAGGGGTGGGACACTGAAGCTTTCTTT
D gene: -; V gene: TRBV12-3/TRBV12-4; J gene: TRBJ1-5; clone size: -; CDR3 protein: CASSQAPQPQHF; CDR3 DNA: TGTGCCAGCAGTCAAGCCCCTCAGCCCCAGCATTTT
D gene: -; V gene: TRBV20-1; J gene: TRBJ2-1; clone size: once; CDR3 protein: CSARPAHEHFF; CDR3 DNA: TGCAGTGCTAGACCAGCCCATGAACACTTCTTC
D gene: TRBD1; V gene: TRBV7-2; J gene: TRBJ2-2; clone size: -; CDR3 protein: CASRHPAGGVYNEFF; CDR3 DNA: TGTGCCAGCAGGCACCCCGCAGGGGGCGTCTACAATGAGTTTTTT
D gene: TRBD1; V gene: TRBV13; J gene: TRBJ2-5; clone size: -; CDR3 protein: CASSDRDSQETQYF; CDR3 DNA: TGTGCCAGCAGCGACCGGGACAGTCAAGAGACCCAGTACTTC
D gene: TRBD1; V gene: TRBV12-3/TRBV12-4; J gene: TRBJ2-7; clone size: -; CDR3 protein: CASSWGRAGTGIYEQYF; CDR3 DNA: TGTGCCAGCAGTTGGGGGCGAGCCGGGACAGGGATCTACGAGCAGTACTTC
D gene: -; V gene: TRBV6-6; J gene: TRBJ2-1; clone size: -; CDR3 protein: CASSEQQVGVAGEQFF; CDR3 DNA: TGTGCCAGCAGCGAGCAACAGGTCGGGGTCGCAGGTGAGCAGTTCTTC
D gene: -; V gene: TRBV9; J gene: TRBJ1-1; clone size: -; CDR3 protein: CASSLAGFETPQPFF; CDR3 DNA: TGTGCCAGCAGCCTCGCGGGGTTCGAAACACCCCAACCTTTCTTT
D gene: TRBD2; V gene: TRBV4-2; J gene: TRBJ2-3; clone size: few; CDR3 protein: CASSESNGGRDTQYF; CDR3 DNA: TGTGCCAGCAGTGAGTCGAACGGGGGGAGGGATACGCAGTATTTT
D gene: TRBD2; V gene: TRBV15; J gene: TRBJ2-3; clone size: -; CDR3 protein: CATSRDGGGASTFTQYF; CDR3 DNA: TGTGCCACCAGCAGAGATGGCGGGGGGGCTAGCACTTTTACGCAGTATTTT
D gene: TRBD2; V gene: TRBV5-6; J gene: TRBJ2-1; clone size: -; CDR3 protein: CASSRDRGGLAGNEQFF; CDR3 DNA: TGTGCCAGCAGCCGCGACAGGGGAGGACTAGCGGGCAATGAGCAGTTCTTC
D gene: -; V gene: TRBV6-6; J gene: TRBJ1-5; clone size: -; CDR3 protein: CASSVVGDLPNQPQHF; CDR3 DNA: TGTGCCAGCAGCGTAGTGGGGGATTTGCCCAATCAGCCCCAGCATTTT
D gene: -; V gene: TRBV18; J gene: TRBJ1-1; clone size: few; CDR3 protein: CASSGIGNTAEAFF; CDR3 DNA: TGTGCCAGCTCCGGGATCGGGAATACGGCTGAAGCTTTCTTT
D gene: -; V gene: TRBV25-1; J gene: TRBJ2-7; clone size: -; CDR3 protein: CASSERTVRNEQYF; CDR3 DNA: TGTGCCAGCAGTGAGCGTACAGTTCGGAACGAGCAGTATTTC
D gene: -; V gene: TRBV5-8; J gene: TRBJ1-5; clone size: -; CDR3 protein: CASTLGTYQPQHF; CDR3 DNA: TGTGCCAGCACCTTGGGGACGTATCAGCCCCAGCATTTT
D gene: -; V gene: TRBV4-1; J gene: TRBJ1-1; clone size: -; CDR3 protein: CASSPPGVGTEAFF; CDR3 DNA: TGCGCCAGCAGCCCGCCCGGGGTTGGGACTGAAGCTTTCTTT
D gene: -; V gene: TRBV19; J gene: TRBJ1-6; clone size: -; CDR3 protein: CASSILQGISPLHF; CDR3 DNA: TGTGCCAGTAGTATACTACAGGGAATTTCACCCCTCCACTTT
D gene: -; V gene: TRBV7-2; J gene: TRBJ2-1; clone size: -; CDR3 protein: CASSFRPGLNKQQF; CDR3 DNA: TGTGCCAGCAGCTTTCGACCGGGACTCAATAAGCAGCAGTTC
D gene: -; V gene: TRBV6-5; J gene: TRBJ2-5; clone size: -; CDR3 protein: CASSRRDTQETQYF; CDR3 DNA: TGTGCCAGCAGTAGGCGGGACACCCAAGAGACCCAGTACTTC